The entry that follows covers one TCR beta chain sequence. Antigen unknown. Donors comprised only Caucasian adults living in Nashville, Tennessee. CDR1 is SGHTA and CDR2 is FQGTGA in the germline V gene. V lost 1 base and J lost 0, with 5 bases in between. There are 14 residues in the CDR3. These data belong to a study of shared clonotypes between healthy human individuals. The study's findings and limits: Rarefaction analysis demonstrated incomplete sorted-subset sequencing notwithstanding large depth. The low donor count limited represented genetic and exposure-history diversity.

Only in-frame clones appear in the TCRdb table, and some are missing; sequencing was by immunoSEQ multiplex PCR. The top ten hold approximately 1.5% of the sample, which has 980,000 or so clones, 70% to 85% seen once. This clonotype was sampled from a man aged 18 to 35 in good health. The V gene is TRBV7-3, the J gene TRBJ2-3; D uncertain. The specimen sequenced was memory CD4+ T cells sorted from blood. Subset given: CD45RA-negative fraction. The CDR3 bases are TGTGCCAGCAGCTTAAGAGGTAGCACAGATACGCAGTATTTT. Amino acids: CASSLRGSTDTQYF.